Sequencing of this T cell receptor (beta chain) was carried out in a study of regulatory T cells in long-lasting Graves disease (dated by TCRdb to about 2021). About the investigation overall: Persistent Graves' disease was defined as persistently positive TSH receptor autoantibodies together with antithyroid drug treatment for over 5 years. A total of some 35 samples underwent TCR sequencing, from about 13 patients with persistent Graves' disease and roughly 20 patients with newly diagnosed Graves' disease. This study used TCR sequencing and RNA sequencing of peripheral blood to compare persistent Graves' disease patients against newly diagnosed Graves' disease patients. The study was registered as a clinical trial and conducted in China. Persistent Graves' disease patients in the clinical cohort had taken antithyroid drugs for 9.5 to 13 years on average. Study-wide findings and limitations: Sequencing and analysis were restricted to the TCR beta chain. The study examined only peripheral blood because the primary lesion, thyroid tissue, could not be accessed. More public clonotypes were shared among persistent patients (under 3,000) than among newly diagnosed patients (over 900). Preferential use of TRBV28, TRBJ1-2 and TRBJ2-5 was observed in persistent disease, whereas TRBV20-1 and TRBJ2-1 were favored in newly diagnosed disease. Lower TCR Shannon entropy and fewer highly expanded clones were observed in persistent Graves' disease patients than in newly diagnosed patients, which suggested clonal expansion. As a limitation, the authors acknowledged that the small sample size may reduce accuracy.

The library was obtained by multiplex PCR. Sequencer: Illumina HiSeq 4000. TCR beta libraries were built with iRepertoire HTBI primers and Arm-PCR amplification of CDR3 regions. Before sequencing, the PCR products went through gel purification. Under the source paper's analysis protocol: Gene usage analysis of CDR3 amino acid clonotypes relied on the roughly 67 TRBV and fewer than 15 TRBJ segments identified across samples. COPE and FqMerger were used to merge the filtered high-quality paired reads into contigs. BLAST was used to align contigs to IMGT TRBV, TRBD and TRBJ reference genes, and CDR3 was defined according to IMGT. Any clonotype with a frequency above 0.1% was classified as a highly expanded clone. Shannon entropy served as the measure of repertoire diversity, while the Gini coefficient captured V-J evenness. A clonotype was considered public if more than one individual shared it. TCRdb trimmed public reads at Q25 via fastp, called clones via MiXCR and kept in-frame beta chains. CDR3 protein duplicates are merged, each entry listing the most common genes and DNA. V and J calls and clone size were set by TCRdb, not the authors. The sample contains approximately 440,000 distinct CDR3 sequences, around a quarter of them found a single time. The ten largest clones take up around 26% of the sample.

This specimen's time point label, per the study, means: persistent/refractory GD, antithyroid drugs over 5 years with positive TRAb. RNA was extracted from PBMCs in TRIzol for both TCR sequencing and RNA sequencing. Graves' disease was diagnosed according to American Thyroid Association guidelines. Recruitment of patients was carried out at an endocrinology department in Xi'an, China. Each patient gave about 9.1 milliliters of peripheral blood, collected in an EDTA anticoagulant tube. Ficoll Paque Plus density gradient separation was used to isolate PBMCs, and no further T cell sorting was performed. An Agilent 2100 Bioanalyzer and agarose gel were used to check RNA quality, and a NanoDrop 2000 was used to measure RNA concentration. This clonotype was counted ten times or more. Its antigen specificity is not known. Base qualities are not at hand, and no much larger clone is one base apart. Trimming removed 2 bases from V and 9 bases from J, leaving 14 bases between the germline ends. Spanning cysteine to phenylalanine, the CDR3 consists of 14 amino acids. CDR3 DNA only is kept here, 42 bases in frame from base 1. Based on the germline V gene, the CDR1 and CDR2 sequences are SNHLY and FYNNEI.

This receptor chain uses TRBV2 and TRBJ1-5; TRBD1 might be the D gene, on 5 matching bases. The TCR originated in a female donor with Graves disease. The sequencing here drew on peripheral blood mononuclear cells (PBMCs), taken when the disease was refractory, from a patient treated with antithyroid drugs. For the CDR3, the sequence is CASSERHGATPQHF. The DNA reads TGTGCCAGCAGTGAAAGACATGGGGCGACGCCCCAGCATTTT.